Listed below are T cell receptor beta chains from one sample, sequenced in a study of blood T cell repertoires in COVID-19. TCRdb's copy holds only in-frame clones and misses some; the assay was immunoSEQ multiplex PCR. The table includes around 160,000 clones, around 84% detected once. Sequences were obtained from peripheral blood. These TCRs come from a man between 60 and 70 years old with active or convalescent COVID-19. CDR3s include the opening cysteine and the closing phenylalanine or tryptophan. Each record gives: CDR3 protein, V gene, J gene.

cdr3_aa: CASRPGTSGRGDTQYF
v_call: TRBV2
j_call: TRBJ2-3

cdr3_aa: CSGRGDAFGEQYF
v_call: TRBV29-1
j_call: TRBJ2-7

cdr3_aa: CAISDGTGGGGDTQYF
v_call: TRBV10-3
j_call: TRBJ2-3

cdr3_aa: CSVRLRGTFYGYTF
v_call: TRBV29-1
j_call: TRBJ1-2

cdr3_aa: CSAAMEGTQYF
v_call: TRBV20-1
j_call: TRBJ2-5

cdr3_aa: CASSLAGQGVNTEAFF
v_call: TRBV7-8
j_call: TRBJ1-1

cdr3_aa: CASSPLQGELFF
v_call: TRBV18
j_call: TRBJ2-2

cdr3_aa: CASSLAQGVNTEAFF
v_call: TRBV5-1
j_call: TRBJ1-1

cdr3_aa: CASSESRGTGQPQHF
v_call: TRBV2
j_call: TRBJ1-5

cdr3_aa: CASSLSISPYNEQFF
v_call: TRBV27
j_call: TRBJ2-1

cdr3_aa: CASSLFGGETQYF
v_call: TRBV12-3/TRBV12-4
j_call: TRBJ2-5

cdr3_aa: CASSQGAGTSGIPYEQYF
v_call: TRBV4-1
j_call: TRBJ2-7

cdr3_aa: CASSLTSAGPPYEQYF
v_call: TRBV7-3
j_call: TRBJ2-7

cdr3_aa: CASSLRQTNSPLHF
v_call: TRBV5-4
j_call: TRBJ1-6

cdr3_aa: CASFQTGTNYGYTF
v_call: TRBV5-1
j_call: TRBJ1-2

cdr3_aa: CASSISGLNEKLFF
v_call: TRBV19
j_call: TRBJ1-4

cdr3_aa: CASSRDRRYNEQFF
v_call: TRBV18
j_call: TRBJ2-1

cdr3_aa: CASSVAKNGNTIYF
v_call: TRBV9
j_call: TRBJ1-3

cdr3_aa: CASSQVGAGSTDTQYF
v_call: TRBV4-2
j_call: TRBJ2-3

cdr3_aa: CASETGEKSQPQHF
v_call: TRBV6-6
j_call: TRBJ1-5

cdr3_aa: CASNHWDRGQEKLFF
v_call: TRBV28
j_call: TRBJ1-4

cdr3_aa: CSVEDATGDYTQYF
v_call: TRBV29-1
j_call: TRBJ2-3

cdr3_aa: CAWSGLNYGYTF
v_call: TRBV30
j_call: TRBJ1-2

cdr3_aa: CAISAPGQGSDTQYF
v_call: TRBV10-3
j_call: TRBJ2-3

cdr3_aa: CASSPRANEQFF
v_call: TRBV7-3
j_call: TRBJ2-1

cdr3_aa: CASSPSGGTEAFF
v_call: TRBV18
j_call: TRBJ1-1

cdr3_aa: CASREGHEQFF
v_call: TRBV5-1
j_call: TRBJ2-1

cdr3_aa: CASSPEVAGAYNEQFF
v_call: TRBV5-4
j_call: TRBJ2-1